These T cell receptor beta chains were read from a single sample in a study of Graves' ophthalmopathy and Graves' hyperthyroidism. MiXCR, run by TCRdb on the multiplex PCR reads, gives a single entry per CDR3 protein. This table has about 58,000 distinct CDR3 sequences, more than 40% appearing once. The sample taken for sequencing was peripheral blood. These receptors were obtained from an adult woman with Graves' ophthalmopathy. The CDR3 runs from the conserved cysteine through the conserved F or W. D genes are given only for firm matches. For some rows the clone size is stated as once, few or many, or as a class when expanded; others skip it.

v_gene: TRBV10-3
d_gene: -
abundance: -
j_gene: TRBJ1-6
CDR3nt: TGTGCCATCAGCGAAGGGGGATGGGATTCACCCCTCCACTTT
CDR3aa: CAISEGGWDSPLHF

v_gene: TRBV19
d_gene: TRBD2
abundance: -
j_gene: TRBJ2-1
CDR3nt: TGTGCCAGTAGAGGAACTAGCGGGTACTCCTACAATGAGCAGTTCTTC
CDR3aa: CASRGTSGYSYNEQFF

v_gene: TRBV20-1
d_gene: TRBD1
abundance: -
j_gene: TRBJ1-6
CDR3nt: TGCAGTGCTAGCAGTCCAGGGGGAGGAAATTCACCCCTCCACTTT
CDR3aa: CSASSPGGGNSPLHF

v_gene: TRBV19
d_gene: -
abundance: -
j_gene: TRBJ1-1
CDR3nt: TGTGCCAGTAGTGGGGGGAACACTGAAGCTTTCTTT
CDR3aa: CASSGGNTEAFF

v_gene: TRBV7-2
d_gene: -
abundance: many
j_gene: TRBJ2-3
CDR3nt: TGTGCCAGCAGCTTAGAGGTGGGATCGGATACGCAGTATTTT
CDR3aa: CASSLEVGSDTQYF

v_gene: TRBV20-1
d_gene: -
abundance: -
j_gene: TRBJ1-6
CDR3nt: TGCAGTGGGGGGGATGGTAACTCACCCCTCCACTTT
CDR3aa: CSGGDGNSPLHF

v_gene: TRBV19
d_gene: -
abundance: -
j_gene: TRBJ2-3
CDR3nt: TGTGCCAGCAGCCAGGGGGGCCCCACAGATACGCAGTATTTT
CDR3aa: CASSQGGPTDTQYF

v_gene: TRBV20-1
d_gene: -
abundance: -
j_gene: TRBJ2-1
CDR3nt: TGCAGTGCTAGGCCGGGACGTTACAATGAGCAGTTCTTC
CDR3aa: CSARPGRYNEQFF

v_gene: TRBV9
d_gene: -
abundance: many
j_gene: TRBJ2-1
CDR3nt: TGTGCCAGCAGCGAAGGAGCCGGGACCTACAATGAGCAGTTCTTC
CDR3aa: CASSEGAGTYNEQFF

v_gene: TRBV6-4
d_gene: TRBD2
abundance: many
j_gene: TRBJ2-1
CDR3nt: TGTGCCAGCAGTCTACTAGCGGGAGACTACAATGAGCAGTTCTTC
CDR3aa: CASSLLAGDYNEQFF

v_gene: TRBV6-4
d_gene: TRBD1
abundance: -
j_gene: TRBJ1-5
CDR3nt: TGTGCCAGCAGCCGGGACAGGTTACAGCCCCAGCATTTT
CDR3aa: CASSRDRLQPQHF

v_gene: TRBV29-1
d_gene: -
abundance: -
j_gene: TRBJ2-1
CDR3nt: TGCAGCATTGATAGGGCGGGCCCGAGCAGTGAGCAGTTCTTC
CDR3aa: CSIDRAGPSSEQFF

v_gene: TRBV12-3/TRBV12-4
d_gene: -
abundance: -
j_gene: TRBJ2-3
CDR3nt: TGTGCCAGCACCCCCCGGGGCACAAATACACAGTATTTT
CDR3aa: CASTPRGTNTQYF

v_gene: TRBV5-1
d_gene: -
abundance: many
j_gene: TRBJ2-1
CDR3nt: TGCGCCAGCAGCCCACGTGGGTACTACAATGAGCAGTTCTTC
CDR3aa: CASSPRGYYNEQFF

v_gene: TRBV19
d_gene: TRBD2
abundance: -
j_gene: TRBJ2-1
CDR3nt: TGTGCCAGTAGTACGACTAGCGGGAGCTCCTACAATGAGCAGTTCTTC
CDR3aa: CASSTTSGSSYNEQFF

v_gene: TRBV24-1
d_gene: -
abundance: -
j_gene: TRBJ2-3
CDR3nt: TGTGCCACCAGTGATTTGGGTAGGGCGATAGATACGCCGTATTTT
CDR3aa: CATSDLGRAIDTPYF

v_gene: TRBV20-1
d_gene: -
abundance: few
j_gene: TRBJ2-3
CDR3nt: TGCAGTGCTAGAAAGGATAGCACAGATACGCAGTATTTT
CDR3aa: CSARKDSTDTQYF

v_gene: TRBV7-1
d_gene: -
abundance: -
j_gene: TRBJ2-1
CDR3nt: TGTGCCAGCAGTCAGATAAGCACTAGCCGAAATGAGCAGTTCTTC
CDR3aa: CASSQISTSRNEQFF

v_gene: TRBV2
d_gene: TRBD1
abundance: -
j_gene: TRBJ2-7
CDR3nt: TGTGCCAGCAGTGAAGGGACAGGGTATTTCAAGCAGTACTTC
CDR3aa: CASSEGTGYFKQYF

v_gene: TRBV11-2
d_gene: TRBD2
abundance: -
j_gene: TRBJ2-3
CDR3nt: TGTGCCAGCAGCCCGGGGGGGACGGCAGATACGCAGTGTTTT
CDR3aa: CASSPGGTADTQCF

v_gene: TRBV7-9
d_gene: TRBD1
abundance: -
j_gene: TRBJ2-2
CDR3nt: TGTGCCAGCAGCTTAGCAGGCGGGACAGGGAAAACCGGGGAGCTGTTTTTT
CDR3aa: CASSLAGGTGKTGELFF

v_gene: TRBV11-2
d_gene: -
abundance: -
j_gene: TRBJ1-4
CDR3nt: TGTGCCAGCAGCCGGGGGGATAATGAAAAACTGTTTTTT
CDR3aa: CASSRGDNEKLFF